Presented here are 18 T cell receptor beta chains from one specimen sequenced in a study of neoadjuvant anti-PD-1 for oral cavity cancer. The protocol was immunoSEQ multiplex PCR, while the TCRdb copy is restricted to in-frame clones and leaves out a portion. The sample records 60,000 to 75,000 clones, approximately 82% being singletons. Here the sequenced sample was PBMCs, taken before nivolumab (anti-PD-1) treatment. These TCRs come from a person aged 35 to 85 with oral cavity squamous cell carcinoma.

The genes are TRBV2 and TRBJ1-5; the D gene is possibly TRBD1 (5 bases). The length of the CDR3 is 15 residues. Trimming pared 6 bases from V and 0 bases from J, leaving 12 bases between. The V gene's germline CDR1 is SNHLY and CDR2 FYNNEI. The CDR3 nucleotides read TGTGCCAGCAGAAAACAGGAGTATAGCAATCAGCCCCAGCATTTT. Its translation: CASRKQEYSNQPQHF.

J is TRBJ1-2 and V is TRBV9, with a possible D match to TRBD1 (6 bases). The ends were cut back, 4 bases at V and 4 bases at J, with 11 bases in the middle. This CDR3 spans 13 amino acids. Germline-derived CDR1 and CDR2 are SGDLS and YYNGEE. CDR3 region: CASSLTGSYGYTF. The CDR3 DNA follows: TGTGCCAGCAGCCTTACAGGGAGCTATGGCTACACCTTC.

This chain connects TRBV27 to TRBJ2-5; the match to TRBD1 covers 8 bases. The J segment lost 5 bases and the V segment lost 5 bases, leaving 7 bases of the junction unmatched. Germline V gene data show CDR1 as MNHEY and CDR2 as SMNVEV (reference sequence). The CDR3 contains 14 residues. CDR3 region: CASSLRDRTETQYF. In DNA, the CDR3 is TGTGCCAGCAGTCTCAGGGACAGGACGGAGACCCAGTACTTC.

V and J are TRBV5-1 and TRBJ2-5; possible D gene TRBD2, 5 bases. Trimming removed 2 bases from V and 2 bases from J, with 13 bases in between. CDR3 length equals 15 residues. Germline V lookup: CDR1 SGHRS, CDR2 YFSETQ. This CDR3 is CASSFGGRSQETQYF. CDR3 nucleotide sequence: TGCGCCAGCAGCTTCGGAGGACGATCACAAGAGACCCAGTACTTC.

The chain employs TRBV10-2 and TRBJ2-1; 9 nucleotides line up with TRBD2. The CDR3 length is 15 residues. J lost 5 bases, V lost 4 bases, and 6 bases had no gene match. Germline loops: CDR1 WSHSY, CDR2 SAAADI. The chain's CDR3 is CASSVNRLADNEQFF. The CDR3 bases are TGCGCCAGCAGTGTAAACAGACTAGCGGACAATGAGCAGTTCTTC.

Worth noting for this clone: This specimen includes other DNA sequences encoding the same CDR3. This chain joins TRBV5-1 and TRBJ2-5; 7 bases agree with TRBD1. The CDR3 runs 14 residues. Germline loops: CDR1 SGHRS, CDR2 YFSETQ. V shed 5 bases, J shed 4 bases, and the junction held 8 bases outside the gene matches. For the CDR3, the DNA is TGCGCCAGCAGACCGGGACAGAGTGGAGAGACCCAGTACTTC. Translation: CASRPGQSGETQYF. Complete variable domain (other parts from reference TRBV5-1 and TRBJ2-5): KAGVTQTPRYLIKTRGQQVTLSCSPISGHRSVSWYQQTPGQGLQFLFEYFSETQRNKGNFPGRFSGRQFSNSRSEMNVSTLELGDSALYLCASRPGQSGETQYFGPGTRLLVL.

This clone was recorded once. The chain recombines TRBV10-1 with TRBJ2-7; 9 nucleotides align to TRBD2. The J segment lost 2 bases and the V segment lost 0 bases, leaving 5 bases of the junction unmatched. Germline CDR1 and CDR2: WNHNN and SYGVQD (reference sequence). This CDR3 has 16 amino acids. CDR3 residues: CASSESASGAPYEQYF. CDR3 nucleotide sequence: TGCGCCAGCAGTGAGTCAGCTAGCGGGGCGCCCTACGAGCAGTACTTC.

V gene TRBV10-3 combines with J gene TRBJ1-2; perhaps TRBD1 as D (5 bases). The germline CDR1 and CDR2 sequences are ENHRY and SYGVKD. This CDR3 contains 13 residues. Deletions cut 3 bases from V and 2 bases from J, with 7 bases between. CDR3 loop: CAISDSGNYGYTF. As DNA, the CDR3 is TGTGCCATCAGTGATTCAGGGAACTATGGCTACACCTTC.

In DNA, the CDR3 is TGTGCCAGCAGGGGGGTAGGGGAAAATAATTCACCCCTCCACTTT. Amino acids: CASRGVGENNSPLHF. The V gene is TRBV6-6, the J gene TRBJ1-6; perhaps TRBD1 as D (5 bases). CDR3 size: 15 residues. Germline V CDR1 and CDR2: MNHNY, SVGAGI (reference sequence). Trimming cost V 6 bases and J 5 bases, with 14 bases left between them.

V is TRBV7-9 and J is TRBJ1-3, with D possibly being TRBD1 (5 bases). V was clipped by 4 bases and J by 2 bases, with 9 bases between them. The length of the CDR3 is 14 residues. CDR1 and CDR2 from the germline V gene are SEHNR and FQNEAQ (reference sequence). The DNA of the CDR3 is TGTGCCAGCAGCTCTACAGGAGCTGGAAACACCATATATTTT. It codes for CASSSTGAGNTIYF.

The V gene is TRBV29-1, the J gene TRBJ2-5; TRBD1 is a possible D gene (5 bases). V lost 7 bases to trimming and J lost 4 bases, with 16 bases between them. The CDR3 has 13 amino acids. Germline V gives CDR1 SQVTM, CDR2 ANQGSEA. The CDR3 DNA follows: TGCAGCGCTAAAGGGGTCGACGGAGAGACCCAGTACTTC. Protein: CSAKGVDGETQYF. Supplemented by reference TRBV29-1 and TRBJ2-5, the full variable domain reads SAVISQKPSRDICQRGTSLTIQCQVDSQVTMMFWYRQQPGQSLTLIATANQGSEATYESGFVIDKFPISRPNLTFSTLTVSNMSPEDSSIYLCSAKGVDGETQYFGPGTRLLVL.

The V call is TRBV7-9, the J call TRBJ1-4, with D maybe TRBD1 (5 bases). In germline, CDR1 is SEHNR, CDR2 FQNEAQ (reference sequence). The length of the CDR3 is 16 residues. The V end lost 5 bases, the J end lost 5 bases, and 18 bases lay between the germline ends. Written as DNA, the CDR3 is TGTGCCAGCAGCACCCGGGACCTGCCCGTCAATGAAAAACTGTTTTTT. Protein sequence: CASSTRDLPVNEKLFF.

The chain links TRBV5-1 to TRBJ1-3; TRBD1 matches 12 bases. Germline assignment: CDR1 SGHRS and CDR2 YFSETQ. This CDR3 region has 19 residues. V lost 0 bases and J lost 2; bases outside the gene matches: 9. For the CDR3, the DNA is TGCGCCAGCAGCTTGGTAGGGACAGGGGGCGCAGACCCTGGAAACACCATATATTTT. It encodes CASSLVGTGGADPGNTIYF.

The CDR3 nucleotides are TGTGCCAGCAGCTCACGCCCGGGGGGCCACTATGGCTACACCTTC. This encodes CASSSRPGGHYGYTF. J is TRBJ1-2 and V is TRBV5-6; a weak D match, TRBD1 (6 bases). V was trimmed by 3 bases and J by 3 bases, leaving 15 bases between them. The CDR3 has 15 amino acids. Germline loops: CDR1 SGHDT, CDR2 YYEEEE.

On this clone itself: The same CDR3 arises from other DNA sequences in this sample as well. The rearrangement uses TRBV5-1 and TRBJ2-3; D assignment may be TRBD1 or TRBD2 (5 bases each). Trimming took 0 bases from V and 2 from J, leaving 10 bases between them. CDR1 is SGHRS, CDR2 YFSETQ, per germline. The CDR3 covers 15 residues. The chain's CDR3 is CASSLDRDLTDTQYF. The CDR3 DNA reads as TGCGCCAGCAGCTTGGACCGGGACCTCACAGATACGCAGTATTTT.

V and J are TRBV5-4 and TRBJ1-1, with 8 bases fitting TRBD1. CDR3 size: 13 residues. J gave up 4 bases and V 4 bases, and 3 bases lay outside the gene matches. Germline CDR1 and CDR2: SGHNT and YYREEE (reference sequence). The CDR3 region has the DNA TGTGCCAGCAGCCCGGACAGGGCCACTGAAGCTTTCTTT. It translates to CASSPDRATEAFF.

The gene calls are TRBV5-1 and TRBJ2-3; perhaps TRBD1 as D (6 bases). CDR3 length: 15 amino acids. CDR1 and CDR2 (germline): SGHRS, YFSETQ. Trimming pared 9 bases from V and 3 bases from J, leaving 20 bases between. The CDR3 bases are TGCGCCACCCAAGCAGCGCCCCAGGGGACAGATACGCAGTATTTT. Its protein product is CATQAAPQGTDTQYF.

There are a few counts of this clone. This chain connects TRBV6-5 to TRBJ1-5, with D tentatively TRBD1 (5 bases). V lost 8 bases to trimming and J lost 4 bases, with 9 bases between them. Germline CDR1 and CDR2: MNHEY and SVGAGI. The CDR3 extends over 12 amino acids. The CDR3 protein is CASGAPNQPQHF. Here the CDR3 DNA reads TGTGCCAGCGGGGCGCCGAATCAGCCCCAGCATTTT.